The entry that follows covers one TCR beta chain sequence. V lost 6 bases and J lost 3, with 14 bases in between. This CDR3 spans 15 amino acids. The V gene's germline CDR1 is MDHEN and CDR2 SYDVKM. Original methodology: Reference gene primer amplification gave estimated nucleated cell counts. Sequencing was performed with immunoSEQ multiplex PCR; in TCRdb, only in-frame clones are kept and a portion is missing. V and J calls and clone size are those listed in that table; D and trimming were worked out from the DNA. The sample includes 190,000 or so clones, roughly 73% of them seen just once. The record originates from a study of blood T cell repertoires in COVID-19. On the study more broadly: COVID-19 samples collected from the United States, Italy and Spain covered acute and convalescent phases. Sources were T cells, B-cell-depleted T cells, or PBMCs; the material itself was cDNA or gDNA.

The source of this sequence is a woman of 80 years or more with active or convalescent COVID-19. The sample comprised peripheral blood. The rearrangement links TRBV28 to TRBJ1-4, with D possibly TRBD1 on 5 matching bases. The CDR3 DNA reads TGTGCCAGCAGCTTGCAGGGCTCCGCTAATGAAAAACTGTTTTTT. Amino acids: CASSLQGSANEKLFF.